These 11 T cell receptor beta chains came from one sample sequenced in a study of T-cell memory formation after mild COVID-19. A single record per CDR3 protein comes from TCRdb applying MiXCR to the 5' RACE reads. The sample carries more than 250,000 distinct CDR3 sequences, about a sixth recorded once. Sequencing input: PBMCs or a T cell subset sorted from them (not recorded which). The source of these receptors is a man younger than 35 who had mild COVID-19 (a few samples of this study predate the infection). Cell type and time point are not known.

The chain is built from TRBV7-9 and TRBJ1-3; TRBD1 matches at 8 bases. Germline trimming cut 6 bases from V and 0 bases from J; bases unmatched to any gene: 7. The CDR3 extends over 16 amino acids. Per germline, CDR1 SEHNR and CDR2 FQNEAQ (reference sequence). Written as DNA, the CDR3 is TGTGCCAGCAGAGGACTGGACAGGGCCTCTGGAAACACCATATATTTT. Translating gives CASRGLDRASGNTIYF.

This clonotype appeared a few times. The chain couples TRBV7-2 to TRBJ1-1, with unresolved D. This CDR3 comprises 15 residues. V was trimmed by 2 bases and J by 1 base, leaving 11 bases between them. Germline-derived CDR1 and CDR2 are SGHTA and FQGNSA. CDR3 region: CASSLSVWQNTEAFF. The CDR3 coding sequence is TGTGCCAGCAGCTTATCGGTGTGGCAGAACACTGAAGCTTTCTTT.

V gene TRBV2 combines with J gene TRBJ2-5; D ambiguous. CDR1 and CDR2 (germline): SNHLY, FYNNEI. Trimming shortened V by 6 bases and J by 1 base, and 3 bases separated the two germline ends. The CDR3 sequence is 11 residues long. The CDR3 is CASRLQETQYF. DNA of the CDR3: TGTGCCAGCAGGCTCCAAGAGACCCAGTACTTC.

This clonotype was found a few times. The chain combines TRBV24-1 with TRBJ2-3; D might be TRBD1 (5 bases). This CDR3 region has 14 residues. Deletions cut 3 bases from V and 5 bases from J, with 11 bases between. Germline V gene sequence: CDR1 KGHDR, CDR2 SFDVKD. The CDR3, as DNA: TGTGCCACCAGTGATCCCGACAGTCGAGATACGCAGTATTTT. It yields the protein CATSDPDSRDTQYF.

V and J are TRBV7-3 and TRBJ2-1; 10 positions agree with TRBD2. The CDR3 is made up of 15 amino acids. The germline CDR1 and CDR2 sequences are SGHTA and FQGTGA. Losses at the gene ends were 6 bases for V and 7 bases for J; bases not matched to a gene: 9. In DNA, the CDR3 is TGTGCCAGCAGTAAAATGGGACTAGCGAGTAATGAGCAGTTCTTC. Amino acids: CASSKMGLASNEQFF.

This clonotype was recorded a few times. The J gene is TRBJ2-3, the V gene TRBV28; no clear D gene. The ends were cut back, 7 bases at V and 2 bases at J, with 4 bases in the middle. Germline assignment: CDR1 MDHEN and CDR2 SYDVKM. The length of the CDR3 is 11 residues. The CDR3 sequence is CASTFTDTQYF. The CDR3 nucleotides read TGTGCCAGCACCTTCACAGATACGCAGTATTTT. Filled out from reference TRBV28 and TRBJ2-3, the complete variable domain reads DVKVTQSSRYLVKRTGEKVFLECVQDMDHENMFWYRQDPGLGLRLIYFSYDVKMKEKGDIPEGYSVSREKKERFSLILESASTNQTSMYLCASTFTDTQYFGPGTRLTVL.

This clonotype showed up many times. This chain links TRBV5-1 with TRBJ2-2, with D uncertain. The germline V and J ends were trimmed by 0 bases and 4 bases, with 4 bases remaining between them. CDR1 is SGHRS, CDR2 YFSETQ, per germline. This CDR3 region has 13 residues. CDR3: CASSLERTGELFF. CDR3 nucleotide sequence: TGCGCCAGCAGCTTGGAACGCACCGGGGAGCTGTTTTTT.

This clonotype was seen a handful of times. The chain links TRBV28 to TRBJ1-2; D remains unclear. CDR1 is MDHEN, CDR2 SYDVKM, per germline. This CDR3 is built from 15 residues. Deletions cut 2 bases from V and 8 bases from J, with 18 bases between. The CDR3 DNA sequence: TGTGCCAGCAGTTTAAAGTTCGGGTTGGAGGAGGGCTACACCTTC. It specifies CASSLKFGLEEGYTF.

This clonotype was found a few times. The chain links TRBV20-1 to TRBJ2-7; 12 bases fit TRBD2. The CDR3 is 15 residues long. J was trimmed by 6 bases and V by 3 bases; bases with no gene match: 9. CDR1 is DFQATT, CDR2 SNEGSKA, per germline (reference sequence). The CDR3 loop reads CSASPSGGATVEQYF. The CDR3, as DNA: TGCAGTGCTAGCCCTAGCGGGGGGGCAACGGTCGAGCAGTACTTC.

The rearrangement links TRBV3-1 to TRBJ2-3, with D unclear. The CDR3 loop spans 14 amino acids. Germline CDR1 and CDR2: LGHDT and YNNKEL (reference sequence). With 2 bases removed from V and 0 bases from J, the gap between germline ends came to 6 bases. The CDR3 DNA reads TGTGCCAGCAGCCAAAGAGAAAGCACAGATACGCAGTATTTT. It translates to CASSQRESTDTQYF.

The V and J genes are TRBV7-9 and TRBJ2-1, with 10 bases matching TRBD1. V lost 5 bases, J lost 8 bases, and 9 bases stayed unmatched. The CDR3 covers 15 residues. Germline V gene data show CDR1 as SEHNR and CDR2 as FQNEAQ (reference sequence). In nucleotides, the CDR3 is TGTGCCAGCAGCGGGACAGGGGATGGAGGGGATGAGCAGTTCTTC. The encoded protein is CASSGTGDGGDEQFF.